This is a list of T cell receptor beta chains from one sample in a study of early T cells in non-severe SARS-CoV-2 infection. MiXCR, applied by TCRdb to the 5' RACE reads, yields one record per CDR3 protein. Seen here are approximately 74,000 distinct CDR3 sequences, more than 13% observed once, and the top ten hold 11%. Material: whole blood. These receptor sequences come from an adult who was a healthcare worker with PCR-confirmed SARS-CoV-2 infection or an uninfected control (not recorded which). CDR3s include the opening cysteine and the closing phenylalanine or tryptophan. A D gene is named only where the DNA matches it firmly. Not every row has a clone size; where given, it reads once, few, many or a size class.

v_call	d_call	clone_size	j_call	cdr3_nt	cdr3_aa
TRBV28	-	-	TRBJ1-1	TGTGCCAGCAGCTCTATAGGGGTGGTCACTGAAGCTTTCTTT	CASSSIGVVTEAFF
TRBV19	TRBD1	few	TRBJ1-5	TGTGCCAGTAGTATGCAGGGGGCGATCAATCAGCCCCAGCATTTT	CASSMQGAINQPQHF
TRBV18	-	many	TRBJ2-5	TGTGCCAGCTCAAATCAAGAGACCCAGTACTTC	CASSNQETQYF
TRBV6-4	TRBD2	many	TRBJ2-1	TGTGCCAGCAGTGTAGCGGGGGGGCGGAATGAGCAGTTCTTC	CASSVAGGRNEQFF
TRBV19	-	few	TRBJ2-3	TGTGCCAGTAGTATTCGGGGAAAAGTCACAGATACGCAGTATTTT	CASSIRGKVTDTQYF
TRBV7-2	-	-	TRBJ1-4	TGTGCCAGCAGCCCCGGAGACGAGCGGGATGAAAAACTGTTTTTT	CASSPGDERDEKLFF
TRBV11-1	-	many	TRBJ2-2	TGTGCCAGCAGCTTTTCGACAGGACGAACCGGGGAGCTGTTTTTT	CASSFSTGRTGELFF
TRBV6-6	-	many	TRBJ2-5	TGTGCCAGCAGAAACATAGAGACCCAGTACTTC	CASRNIETQYF
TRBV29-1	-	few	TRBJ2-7	TGCAGCGTCGCGGGACCTTACGAGCAGTACTTC	CSVAGPYEQYF
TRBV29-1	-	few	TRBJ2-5	TGCAGCGGGACCACTAGGGTCCAAGAGACCCAGTACTTC	CSGTTRVQETQYF
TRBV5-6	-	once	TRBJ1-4	TGTGCCAGCAGCTTGCAGGGGGAAAAACTGTTTTTT	CASSLQGEKLFF
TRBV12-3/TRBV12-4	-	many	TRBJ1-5	TGTGCCAGCAGTCTGGCCACTTCAGGCAATCAGCCCCAGCATTTT	CASSLATSGNQPQHF
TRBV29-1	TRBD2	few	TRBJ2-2	TGCAGCGTTGCAGTTAGCGGGGGGTACACCGGGGAGCTGTTTTTT	CSVAVSGGYTGELFF
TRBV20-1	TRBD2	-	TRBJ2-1	TGCAGTGCTAGAGTTAGCGGGGGGGCCAATGAGCAGTTCTTC	CSARVSGGANEQFF
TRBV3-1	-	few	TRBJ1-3	TGTGCCAGCAGCCAAGATTCGGCAGAGGGAAACACCATATATTTT	CASSQDSAEGNTIYF
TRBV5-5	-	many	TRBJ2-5	TGTGCCAGCAGCAAACAGGTCCCACAAGAGACCCAGTACTTC	CASSKQVPQETQYF
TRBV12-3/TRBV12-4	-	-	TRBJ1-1	TGTGCCAGCATCCAAGACAGGTCATTTGGTGAGAGCACTGAAGCTTTCTTT	CASIQDRSFGESTEAFF